These 28 T cell receptor beta chains originate from one sample sequenced in a study of tumor-infiltrating lymphocytes in primary liver carcinoma. The researchers obtained blood RNA from unsorted whole blood and also extracted germline DNA. Production of TCR beta cDNA used around 0.45 ug total RNA together with a constant-region primer. It was through three nested multiplex PCR rounds of slightly modified ARM-PCR that TCR beta libraries arose. The two initial PCR rounds, ten to eleven cycles each, used TRBV1-TRBV30 forward and C-beta reverse primers. TCRdb re-derived calls from the multiplex PCR reads in MiXCR, one entry per CDR3 protein. Of about 320,000 distinct CDR3 sequences in the sample, 50% to 70% were seen once. The sample taken for sequencing was peripheral blood. These receptors were obtained from a man in his forties or fifties with primary liver carcinoma and hepatitis B virus infection.

J is TRBJ2-2 and V is TRBV5-1; 8 nucleotides match TRBD1. Germline loops: CDR1 SGHRS, CDR2 YFSETQ. The CDR3 spans 15 residues. V shed 7 bases and J 1 base; nucleotides not matched to a gene: 6. As DNA, the CDR3 is TGCGCCAGCCTGGACAGGGCTAAGAACACCGGGGAGCTGTTTTTT. It is translated as CASLDRAKNTGELFF. The complete variable domain, with remaining parts taken from reference TRBV5-1 and TRBJ2-2, reads KAGVTQTPRYLIKTRGQQVTLSCSPISGHRSVSWYQQTPGQGLQFLFEYFSETQRNKGNFPGRFSGRQFSNSRSEMNVSTLELGDSALYLCASLDRAKNTGELFFGEGSRLTVL.

This chain uses TRBV11-1 with TRBJ1-2; D may be TRBD1 (5 bases). This CDR3 has 13 residues. Germline V gives CDR1 SGHAT, CDR2 FQDESV (reference sequence). CDR3 coding DNA: TGTACCGGCGCTGAGGACACTTACCATGGCTACACCTTC. Translated, it gives CTGAEDTYHGYTF.

To note about this clonotype: At one end the junction does not follow the germline gene, possibly because of a read error. The CDR3 spells CASSPIGGTGGREQLF. As DNA, the CDR3 is TGTGCCAGCAGCCCCATCGGAGGGACAGGGGGGCGTGAGCAGCTCTTC. The V gene is TRBV6-5, the J gene TRBJ2-1; 11 bases match TRBD1. From germline, CDR1 is MNHEY and CDR2 SVGAGI. This CDR3 has 16 residues.

This clonotype was detected many times. V is TRBV6-5 and J is TRBJ2-1, with a weak D call TRBD2 (5 bases). The CDR3 is made up of 16 amino acids. The V gene lost 2 bases and the J gene lost 5 bases, with 16 bases spanning the gap. CDR1 and CDR2 (germline): MNHEY, SVGAGI. The CDR3 DNA is TGTGCCAGCAGTTACCTGGGCCTCCCGGGAAACAATGAGCAGTTCTTC. This sequence encodes CASSYLGLPGNNEQFF.

J is TRBJ2-1 and V is TRBV5-4; 8 bases are a match to TRBD2. V lost 4 bases and J lost 7; bases outside the gene matches: 7. Germline V gives CDR1 SGHNT, CDR2 YYREEE (reference sequence). The CDR3 totals 14 residues. The CDR3 sequence is CASSRAGDWNEQFF. CDR3 bases: TGTGCCAGCAGCAGAGCGGGAGACTGGAATGAGCAGTTCTTC. Variable domain in full (rest from reference TRBV5-4 and TRBJ2-1): ETGVTQSPTHLIKTRGQQVTLRCSSQSGHNTVSWYQQALGQGPQFIFQYYREEENGRGNFPPRFSGLQFPNYSSELNVNALELDDSALYLCASSRAGDWNEQFFGPGTRLTVL.

In regard to this clonotype: This sequence may be a read error, since a much larger clone differs from it by one base. V is TRBV12-3 or TRBV12-4 and J is TRBJ1-5; tentative D call: TRBD1 (6 bases). The CDR3 runs 15 residues. V was cut by 0 bases and J by 2 bases, with 8 bases left in between. CDR3 sequence: CASSLAAGGNQPQHF. The CDR3 DNA follows: TGTGCCAGCAGTTTAGCGGCAGGGGGCAATCAGCCCCAGCATTTT.

Comments on this clonotype: A much bigger clone sits one base away, suggesting this may be a read error. This chain connects TRBV12-3 or TRBV12-4 to TRBJ2-1; maybe TRBD2 (5 bases). The CDR3 is 13 amino acids. The CDR3 loop is CASSFRGNNVQFF. Here the CDR3 DNA reads TGTGCCAGCAGTTTCCGGGGTAACAATGTGCAGTTCTTC.

The chain has TRBV5-4 and TRBJ1-2; perhaps TRBD1 as D (6 bases). In germline, CDR1 is SGHNT, CDR2 YYREEE (reference sequence). V was shortened by 2 bases and J by 4 bases, with 12 bases between the two germline ends. The CDR3 covers 14 residues. CDR3 bases: TGTGCCAGCAGCTTCAACAGGGACATCTATGGCTACACCTTC. Translated: CASSFNRDIYGYTF.

A remark on this clonotype: This could be a read error, since a much larger clone is one nucleotide away. The rearrangement uses TRBV6-2 or TRBV6-3 and TRBJ1-1; no reliable D call. This CDR3 region has 11 residues. Germline V lookup: CDR1 MNHEY, CDR2 SVGEGT. Trimming took 11 bases from V and 8 from J, leaving 15 bases between them. CDR3 in DNA: TGTGCCGGCCTGGGCGTCGAAGAAGCTTTCTTT. Protein product: CAGLGVEEAFF.

The rearrangement links TRBV24-1 to TRBJ2-2, with TRBD1 as a possible D gene (5 bases). Germline values: CDR1 KGHDR, CDR2 SFDVKD. The CDR3 runs to 14 residues. Deletions cut 3 bases from V and 8 bases from J, with 12 bases between. The CDR3 sequence is CATSDPTGPGELFF. The CDR3 DNA sequence: TGTGCCACCAGTGATCCAACAGGACCGGGGGAGCTGTTTTTT.

On this clonotype itself: A much larger clone lies a single base off, so this may be a read error. The V gene is TRBV6-1, the J gene TRBJ2-7; tentative D call: TRBD2 (5 bases). CDR3 length: 14 amino acids. Germline CDR1 and CDR2: MNHNS and SASEGT. The DNA of the CDR3 is TGTGCCATCAGTGCACCGGGAATATCCTACGAGCAGTACTTC. Amino acid sequence: CAISAPGISYEQYF.

This chain uses TRBV6-2 or TRBV6-3 with TRBJ2-5; D unresolved. V was pared by 2 bases and J by 5 bases, with 9 bases between. Per the germline V gene, CDR1 is MNHEY and CDR2 is SVGEGT. The CDR3 consists of 13 residues. CDR3: CASSYRSSETQYF. Written as DNA, the CDR3 is TGTGCCAGCAGTTACCGGTCCAGCGAGACCCAGTACTTC.

As concerns this clonotype: Given a much more abundant clone one base away, this may be a read error. The chain is built from TRBV6-6 and TRBJ2-1; D unclear. The CDR3 has 11 residues. Germline V CDR1 and CDR2: MNHNY, SVGAGI (reference sequence). The CDR3 sequence: CASSPNNEQLF. In DNA form, the CDR3 reads TGTGCCAGCAGTCCTAACAATGAGCAGCTCTTC.

A word on this clonotype: A much larger clonotype is one base distant, so this may be a read error. The missing conserved phenylalanine or tryptophan at the end of this CDR3 makes a read error likely. The chain combines TRBV11-2 with TRBJ2-7; D might be TRBD1 (6 bases). Trimming removed 6 bases from V and 3 bases from J, with 15 bases in between. The CDR3 extends over 14 amino acids. The V gene's germline CDR1 is SGHAT and CDR2 FQNNGV. The CDR3 DNA reads as TGTGCCAGCAGTCGCCCGGGACAAAACTACGAGCAGTACATC. Translating gives CASSRPGQNYEQYI.

V usage is TRBV5-4 and J usage is TRBJ2-3, with D perhaps matching TRBD2 (5 bases). Germline assignment: CDR1 SGHNT and CDR2 YYREEE (reference sequence). V dropped 4 bases and J dropped 6 bases, with 18 bases sitting between them. CDR3 length: 15 amino acids. CDR3 region: CASSLAVALWDTQYF. As DNA, the CDR3 is TGTGCCAGCAGCCTTGCGGTAGCGTTATGGGATACGCAGTATTTT.

In the case of this clonotype: Being one base from a much bigger clone, this may be a read error. The chain employs TRBV28 and TRBJ2-5; possibly TRBD2 for D (5 bases). In germline, CDR1 is MDHEN, CDR2 SYDVKM. The CDR3 has 12 amino acids. The V end was cut by 5 bases, the J end by 9 bases, with 13 bases between. The CDR3 protein is CASSTSPEAQYF. The CDR3 DNA is TGTGCCAGCAGTACATCGCCGGAGGCCCAGTACTTC. The full variable domain, in which reference TRBV28 and TRBJ2-5 provide the parts outside the CDR3, is DVKVTQSSRYLVKRTGEKVFLECVQDMDHENMFWYRQDPGLGLRLIYFSYDVKMKEKGDIPEGYSVSREKKERFSLILESASTNQTSMYLCASSTSPEAQYFGPGTRLLVL.

A note on this clonotype: This may be a read error: a much more frequent sequence differs by one nucleotide. V and J are TRBV12-3 or TRBV12-4 and TRBJ1-2; D is possibly TRBD1 (6 bases). The CDR3 spans 13 residues. CDR3 sequence reads: CTSSLIGGGGYTF. CDR3 DNA: TGTACCAGCAGTTTAATCGGGGGGGGCGGCTACACCTTC.

Points on this clonotype: A much larger clone lies a single base off, so this may be a read error. This chain's CDR3 is CASSSLPEAYSSYNEQFF. DNA for the CDR3: TGTGCCAGCAGTTCCCTCCCCGAGGCCTACAGCTCCTACAATGAGCAGTTCTTC. J is TRBJ2-1 and V is TRBV6-2 or TRBV6-3; D unclear. The CDR3 totals 18 residues. Germline CDR1 MNHEY, CDR2 SVGEGT. Trimming cost V 4 bases and J 0 bases, with 19 bases left between them.

To note about this clonotype: A much larger clone differs by one base, so this may be a read error. The chain recombines TRBV29-1 with TRBJ2-7; 7 positions match TRBD1. After removal of 3 bases from V and 4 bases from J, the junction contained 9 bases not matched to a gene. Germline CDR1 is SQVTM and CDR2 is ANQGSEA. The CDR3 runs 14 residues. This CDR3 reads CSVDRGTVGYEQYF. In DNA, the CDR3 is TGCAGCGTTGATAGGGGGACAGTGGGGTACGAGCAGTACTTC.

V is TRBV19 and J is TRBJ2-7; no definite D call. Germline-derived CDR1 and CDR2 are LNHDA and SQIVND (reference sequence). V lost 4 bases to trimming and J lost 1 base, with 20 bases between them. The CDR3 runs 17 residues. CDR3 loop: CASSTATGRLPSYEQYF. CDR3 nucleotide sequence: TGTGCCAGTAGTACCGCGACGGGCAGGCTACCGTCCTACGAGCAGTACTTC.

This clonotype has a single count. Germline is not matched at one junction end, which may reflect a read error. This chain links TRBV12-3 or TRBV12-4 with TRBJ2-1; D is ambiguous. The CDR3 runs to 13 residues. The CDR3 DNA sequence: TGTACCAGCAGAGGCAGCTCCCGCAATGAGCAGTTCTTC. The encoded protein is CTSRGSSRNEQFF.

Of note for this clonotype: A much larger clonotype is one base distant, so this may be a read error. The chain recombines TRBV12-3 or TRBV12-4 with TRBJ1-5; 9 bases are shared with TRBD1. The CDR3 spans 16 residues. V lost 6 bases, J lost 6 bases, and 12 bases stayed unmatched. The CDR3 sequence: CASSGPGTGRSQPQHF. The CDR3 coding sequence is TGTGCCAGCAGCGGACCCGGGACAGGGCGAAGTCAGCCCCAGCATTTT.

About this clonotype: Relative to the germline gene, one junction end is altered; a read error may explain this. The chain links TRBV6-5 to TRBJ2-1; D possibly uses TRBD1 or TRBD2 (5 bases each). Per germline, CDR1 MNHEY and CDR2 SVGAGI. The CDR3 covers 14 residues. CDR3 sequence: CAGSYRQVEDEQFF. DNA for the CDR3: TGTGCCGGCAGTTACAGGCAGGTGGAGGATGAGCAGTTCTTC.

The V call is TRBV5-8, the J call TRBJ2-1; the D gene is possibly TRBD1 (6 bases). V gave up 3 bases and J gave up 4 bases, with 17 bases separating them. Looked up from germline, CDR1 is SGHTS and CDR2 is YDEGEE. The CDR3 is 16 residues long. The CDR3 DNA reads TGTGCCAGCAGCTCTGGGTCAGGGGATAGGTACAATGAGCAGTTCTTC. This encodes CASSSGSGDRYNEQFF.

In the case of this clonotype: It may be a read error: a sequence one base away is much more abundant. The CDR3 sequence: CASNYRQGAYEQYF. The CDR3 region has the DNA TGTGCCAGCAATTATCGGCAGGGGGCCTACGAGCAGTACTTC. The chain carries TRBV6-5 and TRBJ2-7; 7 bases agree with TRBD1. J lost 2 bases, V lost 7 bases, and 8 bases had no gene match. The CDR3 is 14 amino acids. CDR1 and CDR2 from the germline V gene are MNHEY and SVGAGI.

The rearrangement uses TRBV5-6 and TRBJ2-7, with a tentative D call TRBD1 (5 bases). Germline lookup yields CDR1 SGHDT and CDR2 YYEEEE. This CDR3 has 21 amino acids. V was clipped by 1 base and J by 0 bases, with 29 bases between them. Written as DNA, the CDR3 is TGTGCCAGCAGCTTGCATGTTCGGTCAGGGCCCGGACCAGCGTACTCCTACGAGCAGTACTTC. Protein: CASSLHVRSGPGPAYSYEQYF.

As concerns this clonotype: The junction differs from germline at one of its ends, possibly a read error. V gene TRBV4-2 combines with J gene TRBJ2-5, with 10 bases that match TRBD2. This CDR3 has 15 residues. Germline V gene data show CDR1 as LGHNA and CDR2 as YNFKEQ. The CDR3 region has the DNA TGTACCAGCAGCCAAGTAGCGGGAGGAGCAGAGACCCAGTACTTC. Translating it yields CTSSQVAGGAETQYF.

A note on this clonotype: This may arise from a read error, as a much more abundant clone is one base away. Because the CDR3 is missing its conserved closing phenylalanine or tryptophan, this is likely a read error. The chain joins TRBV29-1 to TRBJ2-2; D unresolved. The germline CDR1 and CDR2 sequences are SQVTM and ANQGSEA. V was cut by 3 bases and J by 6 bases, with 8 bases left in between. The CDR3 consists of 12 residues. In nucleotides, the CDR3 is TGCAGCGTTGATAGTGGGCCCGGGGAGCTGTTTATT. This sequence encodes CSVDSGPGELFI.